These 6 T cell receptor beta chains came from one sample sequenced in a study of T cells expressing NK-cell markers. TCRdb re-called the 5' RACE reads; every CDR3 protein appears as one record, without DNA. The listing records 550,000 to 600,000 distinct CDR3 sequences. The specimen was blood T cells: a sorted CD56 or NKG2C T cell subset, CD4+ or CD8+ T cells, or bulk PBMC T cells (not recorded which). The receptors stem from a man younger than 35 in good health.

This chain uses TRBV12-3 or TRBV12-4 with TRBJ2-5; with no DNA, the TCRdb D assignment of TRBD1 cannot be verified. This CDR3 spans 18 amino acids. This chain's CDR3 is CASSLARGRRGLEETQYF.

V gene TRBV29-1 combines with J gene TRBJ2-7; the D gene TCRdb calls, TRBD1, cannot be checked with no DNA. The CDR3 is made up of 14 amino acids. The germline gives CDR1 SQVTM, CDR2 ANQGSEA. CDR3: CSAHGTEPPYEQYF.

The CDR3 is CASSFFLGGRGLDTQYF. The chain couples TRBV27 to TRBJ2-3; checking the TCRdb D call of TRBD2 is not possible without DNA. The germline V gene has CDR1 MNHEY and CDR2 SMNVEV (reference sequence). The CDR3 contains 17 residues.

The rearrangement uses TRBV7-2 and TRBJ2-7; the D call from TCRdb, TRBD1, cannot be confirmed without DNA. The CDR3 is 16 residues long. Germline CDR1 and CDR2: SGHTA and FQGNSA. CDR3 sequence: CASSLSRDRAYYEQYF.

This rearrangement joins TRBV9 to TRBJ2-7; absent DNA, TCRdb's TRBD1 call cannot be checked. The CDR3 has 14 amino acids. The germline gives CDR1 SGDLS, CDR2 YYNGEE. CDR3 protein: CASSVSLDTSEQYF.

J is TRBJ1-6 and V is TRBV4-1; TCRdb designates TRBD1, a call that cannot be tested without DNA. Germline values: CDR1 MGHRA, CDR2 YSYEKL. This CDR3 is 17 amino acids long. CDR3 residues: CASSVMIPGQNNSPLHF.